What follows describes a single T cell receptor (beta chain). Produced via immunoSEQ multiplex PCR; TCRdb's table is partial and in-frame only. The table shows 200,000 to 250,000 clones, with 65% to 85% occurring only once. This record belongs to a study of blood T cell repertoires in COVID-19. Overall study context: COVID-19 samples collected from the United States, Italy and Spain covered acute and convalescent phases. PBMCs, B-cell-depleted T cells, or T cells were the source of the cDNA or gDNA that made up the material.

This CDR3 spans 15 amino acids. CDR1 is SNHLY, CDR2 FYNNEI, per germline. With 7 bases removed from V and 0 bases from J, the gap between germline ends came to 10 bases. Those enrolled, adults aged about 18 to 89 years, came from about two dozen US areas. Participants' own reports of clinical history determined their cohort assignment. The chain couples TRBV2 to TRBJ2-6; D gene ambiguous. The TCR was taken from a woman aged 55-75 years who had recovered from COVID-19. The source material was PBMCs or T cells enriched from blood (not recorded which). CDR3 in DNA: TGTGCCAGCATGGGCCGGCGCTCTGGGGCCAACGTCCTGACTTTC. Translating it yields CASMGRRSGANVLTF.